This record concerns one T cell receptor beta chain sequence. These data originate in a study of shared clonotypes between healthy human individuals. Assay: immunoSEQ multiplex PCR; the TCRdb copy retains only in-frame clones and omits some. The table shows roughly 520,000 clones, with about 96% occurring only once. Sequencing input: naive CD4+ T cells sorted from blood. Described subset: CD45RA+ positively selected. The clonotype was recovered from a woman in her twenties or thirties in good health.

The CDR3 region has the DNA TGCGCCAGCAGCCAAGAAGGGGGTTTTTGGCAGTACTTC. Its protein product is CASSQEGGFWQYF. The chain uses TRBV4-1 and TRBJ2-7, with TRBD1 as a possible D gene (6 bases). The germline gives CDR1 MGHRA, CDR2 YSYEKL. Deletions cut 0 bases from V and 9 bases from J, with 12 bases between. The CDR3 is 13 amino acids.